The TCR beta chain under discussion was sequenced for a study of cytomegalovirus exposure and HLA in healthy donors. The study's findings and limits: Other equally common chains were less clonally expanded than HLA-associated TCR beta chains, a later analysis showed.

This CDR3 comprises 21 residues. The V and J ends lost 1 base and 5 bases, in that order; junction bases with no gene match: 19. Germline V lookup: CDR1 LGHNA, CDR2 YSLEER. The PCR made use of 60 Vbeta and 13 Jbeta primers. Repertoires were generated with immunoSEQ multiplex PCR, while TCRdb's copy carries only in-frame clones and drops some. The profile shows 90,000 to 150,000 clones, 70% to 85% of them singletons. Note on this clone: Its antigen is still unknown.

The chain carries TRBV4-3 and TRBJ2-7; 14 nucleotides match TRBD2. The TCR comes from a woman aged 45 to 65 in good health and CMV-seropositive. Input material: PBMCs. The CDR3 here is CASSQANRTPGLAGVGDEQYF. The CDR3 DNA sequence: TGCGCCAGCAGCCAAGCCAACCGAACACCGGGACTAGCGGGGGTTGGGGACGAGCAGTACTTC.